The 8 T cell receptor beta chains reported below all come from one sample, sequenced in a study of shared clonotypes between healthy human individuals. Measured with immunoSEQ multiplex PCR; TCRdb has only the in-frame clones, and not every one. The table records under 600,000 clones, around three quarters of them present only once. Sequencing was carried out using PBMCs. The receptors come from a woman aged 40 to 50 in good health. Some clones in this sample may be carry-over from other donors' samples.

V gene TRBV7-2 combines with J gene TRBJ2-7; D gene ambiguous. The V and J ends lost 2 bases and 0 bases respectively, with 8 bases between them. Germline CDR1 reads SGHTA; CDR2 reads FQGNSA. This CDR3 is 14 amino acids long. CDR3 nucleotides: TGTGCCAGCAGCTTAAACGGGTTCTCCTACGAGCAGTACTTC. Protein: CASSLNGFSYEQYF.

This clone was found a few times. The chain employs TRBV7-6 and TRBJ2-3; D may be TRBD2 (5 bases). Per germline, CDR1 SGHVS and CDR2 FNYEAQ. Trimming pared 1 base from V and 0 bases from J, leaving 8 bases between. The CDR3 sequence is 15 residues long. DNA for the CDR3: TGTGCCAGCAGCTTAGGGGGAGCTAGCACAGATACGCAGTATTTT. Its protein is CASSLGGASTDTQYF. The full variable domain, with the rest looked up from reference TRBV7-6 and TRBJ2-3, is GAGVSQSPRYKVTKRGQDVALRCDPISGHVSLYWYRQALGQGPEFLTYFNYEAQQDKSGLPNDRFSAERPEGSISTLTIQRTEQRDSAMYRCASSLGGASTDTQYFGPGTRLTVL.

This chain joins TRBV7-2 and TRBJ2-2; 10 bases are shared with TRBD2. Germline CDR1 is SGHTA and CDR2 is FQGNSA. The CDR3 is 16 residues long. V was pared by 1 base and J by 5 bases, with 4 bases of the junction left unmatched. The CDR3 sequence is CASSLGASGSTGELFF. The CDR3 region has the DNA TGTGCCAGCAGCTTAGGGGCTAGCGGGAGTACCGGGGAGCTGTTTTTT. The full variable domain, rest sourced from reference TRBV7-2 and TRBJ2-2, is GAGVSQSPSNKVTEKGKDVELRCDPISGHTALYWYRQSLGQGLEFLIYFQGNSAPDKSGLPSDRFSAERTGGSVSTLTIQRTQQEDSAVYLCASSLGASGSTGELFFGEGSRLTVL.

This chain joins TRBV5-8 and TRBJ2-5, with TRBD1 identical over 8 bases. The germline V gene has CDR1 SGHTS and CDR2 YDEGEE. J lost 4 bases, V lost 4 bases, and 12 bases had no gene match. This CDR3 is built from 16 residues. The CDR3 nucleotides read TGTGCCAGCAGCACCTATAAGGCAGGGGGCCGAGAGACCCAGTACTTC. Translating gives CASSTYKAGGRETQYF.

This clone was seen more than once but under ten times. This is likely an artifact of a read error, given a far larger clone one base away. The J gene is TRBJ2-3, the V gene TRBV29-1; D is undetermined. V lost 4 bases, J lost 2 bases, and 13 bases lay in between. The CDR3 length is 14 residues. Germline loops: CDR1 SQVTM, CDR2 ANQGSEA. In DNA form, the CDR3 reads TGCAGCGTTGCTCAGGTGGGGAACACAGATACGCAGTATTTT. Amino acids: CSVAQVGNTDTQYF.

V is TRBV12-2 and J is TRBJ1-2. TRBV12-2 is a recognized pseudogene. CDR3 size: 16 residues. CDR3 residues: CASRLARRRRVAGYTF. The CDR3 DNA reads TGTGCAAGTCGCTTAGCGAGACGACGTCGTGTGGCTGGCTACACCTTC.

V gene TRBV10-3 combines with J gene TRBJ2-7, with 8 bases lining up with TRBD1. The CDR3 consists of 15 residues. In germline, CDR1 is ENHRY, CDR2 SYGVKD. Trimming removed 4 bases from V and 5 bases from J; junction bases left unmatched: 10. The CDR3 protein is CAISAATGVIDEQYF. CDR3 DNA sequence: TGTGCCATCAGTGCTGCGACAGGGGTTATCGACGAGCAGTACTTC.

V and J are TRBV5-1 and TRBJ2-2; D is unresolved. In germline, CDR1 is SGHRS, CDR2 YFSETQ. Trimming stripped 7 bases from V and 1 base from J, with 11 bases between. This CDR3 spans 14 amino acids. The chain's CDR3 is CASQIEVNTGELFF. The CDR3 nucleotides are TGCGCCAGCCAAATAGAGGTGAACACCGGGGAGCTGTTTTTT.